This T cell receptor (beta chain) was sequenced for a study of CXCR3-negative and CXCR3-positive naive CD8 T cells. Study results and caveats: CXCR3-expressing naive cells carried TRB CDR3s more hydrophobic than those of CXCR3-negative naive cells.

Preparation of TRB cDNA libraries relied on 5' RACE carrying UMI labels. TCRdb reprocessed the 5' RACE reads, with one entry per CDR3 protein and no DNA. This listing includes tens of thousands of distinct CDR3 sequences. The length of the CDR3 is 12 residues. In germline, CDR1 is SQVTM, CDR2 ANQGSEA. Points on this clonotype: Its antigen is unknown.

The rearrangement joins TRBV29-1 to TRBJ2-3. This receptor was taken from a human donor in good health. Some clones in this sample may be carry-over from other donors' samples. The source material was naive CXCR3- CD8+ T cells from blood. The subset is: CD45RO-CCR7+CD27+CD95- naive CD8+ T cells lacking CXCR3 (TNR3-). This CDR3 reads CSVVGSTDTQYF.